This T cell receptor (beta chain) was obtained from a study of T-cell reconstitution after alpha-beta-depleted transplantation in children. Between the trimmed V and J ends, which lost 1 base and 0 bases, there was a span of 9 bases. This CDR3 has 15 residues. In germline, CDR1 is SGHTA, CDR2 FQGNSA. This clonotype has at least ten counts. Preparing the TCRbeta library involved the use of unique molecular identifiers. A single record per CDR3 protein comes from TCRdb applying MiXCR to the PCR reads. In the table there are approximately 70,000 distinct CDR3 sequences, roughly 5.2% of which are singletons.

The material sequenced was PBMCs, mostly from graft donor cells, taken 180 days after TCRalphabeta/CD19-depleted stem cell transplant. The chain employs TRBV7-2 and TRBJ2-5; D remains ambiguous. This receptor was obtained from a boy in the first two years of life who had a stem cell transplant for acute myeloid leukemia, so the T cells may come from the graft donor. This chain's CDR3 is CASSLGRANQETQYF. DNA for the CDR3: TGTGCCAGCAGCTTAGGTCGGGCTAACCAAGAGACCCAGTACTTC.